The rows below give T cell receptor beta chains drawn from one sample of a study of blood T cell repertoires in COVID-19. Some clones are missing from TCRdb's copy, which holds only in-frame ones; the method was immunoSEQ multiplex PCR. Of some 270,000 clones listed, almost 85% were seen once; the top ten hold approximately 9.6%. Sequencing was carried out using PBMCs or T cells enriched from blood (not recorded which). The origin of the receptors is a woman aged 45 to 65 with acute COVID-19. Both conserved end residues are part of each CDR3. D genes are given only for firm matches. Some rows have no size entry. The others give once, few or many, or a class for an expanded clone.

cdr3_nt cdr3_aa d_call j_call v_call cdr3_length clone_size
TGTGCCACCCACAGGGATAGCACTGAAGCTTTCTTT CATHRDSTEAFF . TRBJ1-1 TRBV10-3 12 .
TGTGCCAGCAGCTTACCGGCGGGGAACTATGGCTACACCTTC CASSLPAGNYGYTF . TRBJ1-2 TRBV7-9 14 .
TGTGCCAGCAGCCCGACAGGGGTTTCACCCCTCCACTTT CASSPTGVSPLHF TRBD1 TRBJ1-6 TRBV7-9 13 .
TGCGCCAGCAGCCAACTGGGGGGGCAGGGTGAGCAGTTCTTC CASSQLGGQGEQFF . TRBJ2-1 TRBV4-3 14 .
TGTGCCAGCAGCTCCCGGACTAGCGGGGGGGAGACCCAGTACTTC CASSSRTSGGETQYF TRBD2 TRBJ2-5 TRBV13 15 .
TGCGCCAGCAGCTTTGGGGCAGCTAACACCGGGGAGCTGTTTTTT CASSFGAANTGELFF . TRBJ2-2 TRBV5-1 15 .
TGTGCCAGCAGCTCAGCAGGGGATCTAGACTATGGCTACACCTTC CASSSAGDLDYGYTF . TRBJ1-2 TRBV14 15 .
TGCGCCAGCAGCCCCGGGCGGGGGATCGGAAACACCATATATTTT CASSPGRGIGNTIYF . TRBJ1-3 TRBV4-3 15 .
TGTGCCAGCACCGGTGGACAGGGGGCAGTTGGCTACACCTTC CASTGGQGAVGYTF TRBD1 TRBJ1-2 TRBV9 14 .
TGTGCCAGCAGTGAACTGGGACGTCCGGGAGGAGGCTACACCTTC CASSELGRPGGGYTF . TRBJ1-2 TRBV6-1 15 .
TGTGCCAGCAGTGAACCCGGGGATAGGACTGAAGCTTTCTTT CASSEPGDRTEAFF . TRBJ1-1 TRBV6-1 14 .
TGTGCCACCAGCAGAGATCCAAGTAGCCTCTCTGGAAACACCATATATTTT CATSRDPSSLSGNTIYF . TRBJ1-3 TRBV15 17 .
TGCGCCAGCAGCTTGGAGGGAGGGATAGCCAAAAACATTCAGTACTTC CASSLEGGIAKNIQYF TRBD2 TRBJ2-4 TRBV5-1 16 once
TGTGCCAGCAGCCAAGAACTCCGGACAGAACTGTTTTTT CASSQELRTELFF . TRBJ1-4 TRBV3-1/TRBV3-2 13 .
TGTGCCAGCAGCTCGCCCCGGGGGAACACTGAAGCTTTCTTT CASSSPRGNTEAFF . TRBJ1-1 TRBV5-4 14 .
TGTGCCAGCAGCTTAATGGGGGGAGGCTACACCTTC CASSLMGGGYTF . TRBJ1-2 TRBV7-9 12 once
TGTGCCAGCAGCTTAAGAGCCCAGGGGGAACTGACGCAGACCCAGTACTTC CASSLRAQGELTQTQYF TRBD1 TRBJ2-5 TRBV7-9 17 .
TGTGCCAGTAGACAGGGGGCGAGCAATCAGCCCCAGCATTTT CASRQGASNQPQHF TRBD1 TRBJ1-5 TRBV19 14 .
TGTGCCAGCAGCTTAGAACCGGGGACAGCGAATTCACCCCTCCACTTT CASSLEPGTANSPLHF TRBD1 TRBJ1-6 TRBV7-6 16 .
TGTGCCAGCAGCTTGGCCAGGGTGAACACTGAAGCTTTCTTT CASSLARVNTEAFF . TRBJ1-1 TRBV5-5 14 .
TGTGCCACCAACCGAGGTAGGGAGGGCAATCAGCCCCAGCATTTT CATNRGREGNQPQHF . TRBJ1-5 TRBV19 15 few
TGTGCTACGAAAGCAGGCAGAGATCAGCCCCAGCATTTT CATKAGRDQPQHF . TRBJ1-5 TRBV19 13 .
TGTGCCAGCAGCCTCTATAGCGGGGAGCTGTTTTTT CASSLYSGELFF . TRBJ2-2 TRBV11-2 12 .
TGTGCCTGGGGGGGCCTAAACTATGGCTACACCTTC CAWGGLNYGYTF . TRBJ1-2 TRBV30 12 .
TGTGCCAGCAGCTTACAGGGGGCAACAGATACGCAGTATTTT CASSLQGATDTQYF TRBD1 TRBJ2-3 TRBV7-3 14 .
TGTGCCAGCAGTTTCAGGGGTGGCGGCTATGGCTACACCTTC CASSFRGGGYGYTF . TRBJ1-2 TRBV5-4 14 few
TGTGCCAGCAGTTCCAGACAGGAGCAGTTCTTC CASSSRQEQFF . TRBJ2-1 TRBV6-5 11 .
TGCGCCAGCAGCTTGGCAGTCTCTGGAAACACCATATATTTT CASSLAVSGNTIYF . TRBJ1-3 TRBV5-1 14 .
TGCAGCGCTCCGACAGGGGCCCACAGCGAAGCTTTCTTT CSAPTGAHSEAFF TRBD1 TRBJ1-1 TRBV29-1 13 .
TGTGCCAGCACCCCATCGGGGTGGGGTCTGAAGGACACTGAAGCTTTCTTT CASTPSGWGLKDTEAFF . TRBJ1-1 TRBV2 17 .
TGTGCCAGCAGCCTAGCTGGGACTAGCGGGGGGGTAGCCAAAAACATTCAGTACTTC CASSLAGTSGGVAKNIQYF TRBD2 TRBJ2-4 TRBV4-2 19 .
TGTGCCAGCAGCGAAGGGACTTCCCAAGAGACCCAGTACTTC CASSEGTSQETQYF . TRBJ2-5 TRBV7-9 14 .
TGTGCCAGTAGTATTCGACAGGGCACTGAAGCTTTCTTT CASSIRQGTEAFF TRBD1 TRBJ1-1 TRBV19 13 .
TGTGCCAGCGGGCTAGCGGGGGGCCACAATGAGCAGTTCTTC CASGLAGGHNEQFF TRBD2 TRBJ2-1 TRBV6-5 14 .
TGCGCCAGCAGCCAAAACACACAGGGTGGGGTCCACACTGAAGCTTTCTTT CASSQNTQGGVHTEAFF . TRBJ1-1 TRBV5-1 17 once
TGTGCCAGCAGCCTGGGGAGGGAGCAGTTCTTC CASSLGREQFF . TRBJ2-1 TRBV3-1/TRBV3-2 11 .
TGTGCCAGCATCCCGGGACAGCCCCAATACGAGCAGTACTTC CASIPGQPQYEQYF TRBD1 TRBJ2-7 TRBV6-5 14 once
TGTGCCATCCTCCCGGGACAGGGGAACTATGGCTACACCTTC CAILPGQGNYGYTF TRBD1 TRBJ1-2 TRBV10-3 14 .
TGTGCCAGCCAATCCCTAGGGGGGGCCTCTAACTATGGCTACACCTTC CASQSLGGASNYGYTF . TRBJ1-2 TRBV7-3 16 .
TGCGCCAGCAGCTTAACAGGGGCCTCCTACGAGCAGTACTTC CASSLTGASYEQYF TRBD1 TRBJ2-7 TRBV5-1 14 .
TGTGCCAGCAGCTTAGGTATTGGCGGGGAGACCCAGTACTTC CASSLGIGGETQYF . TRBJ2-5 TRBV7-8 14 .
TGTGCCTGGAGTGATATCACCGGGACACCAATTTCACCCCTCCACTTT CAWSDITGTPISPLHF . TRBJ1-6 TRBV30 16 .
TGTGCCAGTAGTATACGTCGGAGGACAGACAATCAGCCCCAGCATTTT CASSIRRRTDNQPQHF . TRBJ1-5 TRBV19 16 .
TGTGCCAGCAGCTTGACAGGATTGAACACCGGGGAGCTGTTTTTT CASSLTGLNTGELFF . TRBJ2-2 TRBV11-2 15 .
TGTGCCAGTAGTTCGAGGACACTTGGCTACACCTTC CASSSRTLGYTF . TRBJ1-2 TRBV19 12 .
TGTGCCAGCAGCGGAAATATCGACAGGTTTGCATCACCCCTCCACTTT CASSGNIDRFASPLHF . TRBJ1-6 TRBV9 16 .